The text below deals with one T cell receptor (beta chain). What it binds is not known. The data belong to a study of T cells after yellow fever vaccination. The study, taken as a whole, reports: Post-booster repertoires again held most primary-vaccination clones (about 96% CD4, over 80% CD8). Bulk-population clonotypes that are abundant could appear as contaminants in FACS-sorted repertoires.

TCRdb reprocessed the 5' RACE reads via MiXCR and lists one record per CDR3 protein. Of 500,000 to 650,000 distinct CDR3 sequences listed, approximately 15% are singletons. Germline CDR1 and CDR2: KGHDR and SFDVKD. The length of the CDR3 is 15 residues. Trimming cost V 7 bases and J 2 bases, with 15 bases left between them. The sequences come from PBMCs, collected on the day of the yellow fever booster vaccination. This chain connects TRBV24-1 to TRBJ2-3, with D tentatively TRBD2 (6 bases). The clonotype originates from a young man who received the YFV17D yellow fever vaccine. This CDR3 reads CATSEQEDYTDTQYF. DNA for the CDR3: TGTGCCACCAGCGAACAGGAGGACTACACAGATACGCAGTATTTT.